These T cell receptor beta chains were read from a single sample in a study of T-cell reconstitution after alpha-beta-depleted transplantation in children. MiXCR was run by TCRdb on the PCR reads, yielding one entry per CDR3 protein. The sample consists of approximately 350,000 distinct CDR3 sequences, roughly 16% of them appearing once. The source material was PBMCs, mostly from graft donor cells, sampled 360 days after TCRalphabeta/CD19-depleted stem cell transplant. The source of these receptors is a male patient aged 2-15 years who had a stem cell transplant for acute lymphoblastic leukemia, so the T cells may come from the graft donor. Both conserved end residues are part of each CDR3.

V gene	CDR3 protein
TRBV4-3	CASSQGTSGSTDTQYF
TRBV6-5	CASSYSDLGGIAFQETQYF
TRBV14	CASSQDPAYEQYF
TRBV9	CASSEDDYSGRAGGTDTQYF
TRBV21-1	CASSLSWAGAGYNEQFF
TRBV20-1	CSAISGTSGRIYEQYF
TRBV9	CASSISGTPSYEQYF
TRBV4-3	CASSQLGVNTEAFF
TRBV28	CASSTPGQGQETQYF
TRBV29-1	CSVESGSGASTGELFF
TRBV4-3	CASSQQGLATQYF
TRBV10-3	CAIRAGNSYEQYF
TRBV27	CASSFGTANSPLHF
TRBV5-1	CASRTGLAANEQFF
TRBV29-1	CSVDVGTGDEQYF
TRBV18	CASSPGQGLPFTDTQYF
TRBV12-3/TRBV12-4	CASSLGLHYLYEQYF
TRBV27	CASSPWPSGSSYEQYF
TRBV12-3/TRBV12-4	CASTQGRGLYEQYF
TRBV6-1	CASCKFSGRKGVVFF
TRBV30	CAWSPGPHYGYTF
TRBV24-1	CATSGNFNYGYTF